Following are 25 T cell receptor beta chains from one sample sequenced in a study of T cell responses to AZD1222 COVID-19 vaccine (dated by TCRdb to the early 2020s). The library was prepared using the immunoSEQ multiplex PCR assay. In its TCRdb copy, this immuneACCESS table keeps in-frame sequences only and misses some clones. Where compared with another copy, unresolved V genes explain less than half of these, and the others have no known cause. Present in this sample are 200,000 or so clones, 70% to 90% of which were seen just once. Approximately 8% of the sample rests with the top ten. Per the publication, the time point label means: baseline before first vaccination. The sample was peripheral blood, taken on day 0 of AZD1222 vaccination. The source is an adult in good health.

V and J are TRBV7-3 and TRBJ1-1; D is ambiguous. Per the germline V gene, CDR1 is SGHTA and CDR2 is FQGTGA. The CDR3 has 14 amino acids. Trimming shortened V by 5 bases and J by 0 bases, and 10 bases separated the two germline ends. The CDR3 DNA follows: TGTGCCAGCAGCCCCACGGACGTGAACACTGAAGCTTTCTTT. Its protein product is CASSPTDVNTEAFF.

About this clone itself: At the DNA level, this CDR3 is encoded by other sequences in the same sample as well. The chain uses TRBV7-9 and TRBJ1-2; 7 bases match TRBD1. The CDR3 is 13 amino acids. The J segment lost 2 bases and the V segment lost 3 bases, leaving 0 bases of the junction unmatched. CDR1 is SEHNR and CDR2 is FQNEAQ in the germline V gene (reference sequence). This chain's CDR3 is CASSLGQNYGYTF. The DNA of the CDR3 is TGTGCCAGCAGCTTGGGACAGAACTATGGCTACACCTTC.

The V and J genes are TRBV19 and TRBJ1-5; possibly TRBD1 for D (5 bases). Germline V gene data show CDR1 as LNHDA and CDR2 as SQIVND (reference sequence). The CDR3 spans 14 residues. The ends were cut back, 2 bases at V and 4 bases at J, with 9 bases in the middle. The CDR3 nucleotides read TGTGCCAGTAGTATAAGGGGTGGAAATCAGCCCCAGCATTTT. It encodes CASSIRGGNQPQHF.

The gene calls are TRBV11-2 and TRBJ1-2, with a weak D call TRBD1 (6 bases). The germline V and J ends were trimmed by 1 base and 4 bases, with 10 bases remaining between them. CDR1 and CDR2 (germline): SGHAT, FQNNGV. The CDR3 runs 14 residues. The DNA of the CDR3 is TGTGCCAGCAGCTTAGGTACAGGGAGCTATGGCTACACCTTC. Translated, it gives CASSLGTGSYGYTF.

The genes are TRBV24-1 and TRBJ1-6; maybe TRBD1 (5 bases). The CDR3 has 19 amino acids. Per the germline V gene, CDR1 is KGHDR and CDR2 is SFDVKD. The V end was cut by 5 bases, the J end by 0 bases, with 19 bases between. The chain's CDR3 is CATSGAPGQGTSYNSPLHF. CDR3 DNA: TGTGCCACCAGTGGTGCCCCGGGGCAGGGTACCTCCTATAATTCACCCCTCCACTTT.

The genes are TRBV7-3 and TRBJ2-7; 9 bases agree with TRBD1. Germline V gene lookup returns CDR1 SGHTA and CDR2 FQGTGA. This CDR3 is 15 amino acids long. Trimming removed 5 bases from V and 3 bases from J; junction bases left unmatched: 8. The CDR3 bases are TGTGCCAGCAGCATATCTGGGACAGGGAACTACGAGCAGTACTTC. Amino acid sequence: CASSISGTGNYEQYF.

V gene TRBV5-1 combines with J gene TRBJ1-5; D not resolved. The CDR3 covers 16 residues. Germline loops: CDR1 SGHRS, CDR2 YFSETQ. V was clipped by 0 bases and J by 0 bases, with 10 bases between them. The CDR3 sequence: CASSLDPQLSNQPQHF. The CDR3 bases are TGCGCCAGCAGCTTGGACCCTCAGCTTAGCAATCAGCCCCAGCATTTT.

Written as DNA, the CDR3 is TGTGCCAGCAGCCCACAGTATAATTCACCCCTCCACTTT. It encodes CASSPQYNSPLHF. The V call is TRBV5-4, the J call TRBJ1-6, with no clear D. Trimming took 4 bases from V and 4 from J, leaving 6 bases between them. Germline V gene sequence: CDR1 SGHNT, CDR2 YYREEE (reference sequence). The CDR3 covers 13 residues.

The CDR3 bases are TGTGCCAGCAGCATACTACAGGGTAGGCGGTCACCCCTCCACTTT. Translated, it gives CASSILQGRRSPLHF. The chain combines TRBV11-2 with TRBJ1-6, with D tentatively TRBD1 (6 bases). The CDR3 extends over 15 amino acids. V shed 5 bases and J shed 10 bases, with 18 bases lying between them. Germline V gene sequence: CDR1 SGHAT, CDR2 FQNNGV.

The V call is TRBV2, the J call TRBJ1-1, with 10 bases fitting TRBD1. The V and J ends lost 8 bases and 1 base, in that order; junction bases with no gene match: 7. There are 15 residues in the CDR3. CDR1 and CDR2 from the germline V gene are SNHLY and FYNNEI. CDR3 amino acids: CASLRDRGGNTEAFF. The CDR3 DNA follows: TGTGCCAGCCTCCGGGACAGGGGAGGGAACACTGAAGCTTTCTTT.

The V and J genes are TRBV2 and TRBJ1-2; D unresolved. The germline V gene has CDR1 SNHLY and CDR2 FYNNEI. The length of the CDR3 is 11 residues. V was clipped by 8 bases and J by 2 bases, with 6 bases between them. The CDR3 nucleotides are TGTGCCAGCCAGAGAAACTATGGCTACACCTTC. It yields the protein CASQRNYGYTF. The full variable domain, in which reference TRBV2 and TRBJ1-2 provide the parts outside the CDR3, is EPEVTQTPSHQVTQMGQEVILRCVPISNHLYFYWYRQILGQKVEFLVSFYNNEISEKSEIFDDQFSVERPDGSNFTLKIRSTKLEDSAMYFCASQRNYGYTFGSGTRLTVV.

The V call is TRBV11-2, the J call TRBJ2-7, with 8 positions matching TRBD1. Germline V gene data show CDR1 as SGHAT and CDR2 as FQNNGV. J was trimmed by 5 bases and V by 2 bases; bases with no gene match: 5. The CDR3 has 14 residues. DNA for the CDR3: TGTGCCAGCAGCTTATCAGGGGGCGTGAACGAGCAGTACTTC. The encoded protein is CASSLSGGVNEQYF.

As concerns this clone: In the same sample, other DNA sequences code for this CDR3. The chain employs TRBV27 and TRBJ1-1; tentatively, D is TRBD1 (5 bases). Trimming cost V 0 bases and J 5 bases, with 7 bases left between them. The CDR3 totals 13 residues. Per the germline V gene, CDR1 is MNHEY and CDR2 is SMNVEV (reference sequence). The DNA for the CDR3 is TGTGCCAGCAGTTTATCCCGGGGGACTGAAGCTTTCTTT. It specifies CASSLSRGTEAFF.

This chain joins TRBV5-4 and TRBJ1-2; D not certain. The CDR3 runs to 13 residues. Germline lookup yields CDR1 SGHNT and CDR2 YYREEE (reference sequence). V gave up 3 bases and J gave up 2 bases, with 8 bases separating them. The CDR3 DNA sequence: TGTGCCAGCAGCTCCCCCGGAAACTATGGCTACACCTTC. This encodes CASSSPGNYGYTF.

DNA of the CDR3: TGTGCCAGCAGTAACCCTAGCGGACCCTCTGGGGCCAACGTCCTGACTTTC. This codes for CASSNPSGPSGANVLTF. The chain joins TRBV6-2 or TRBV6-3 to TRBJ2-6, with TRBD2 matching over 7 bases. V was clipped by 5 bases and J by 0 bases; unmatched bases: 7. This CDR3 spans 17 amino acids. Germline values: CDR1 MNHEY, CDR2 SVGEGT.

The chain is built from TRBV5-4 and TRBJ1-1; D unclear. With 2 bases removed from V and 1 base from J, the gap between germline ends came to 6 bases. This CDR3 region has 13 residues. Germline V gene lookup returns CDR1 SGHNT and CDR2 YYREEE (reference sequence). The CDR3 bases are TGTGCCAGCAGCTTCAAGGGGAACACTGAAGCTTTCTTT. As protein: CASSFKGNTEAFF.

This sequence joins TRBV4-1 and TRBJ2-3; TRBD1 agrees at 9 bases. The length of the CDR3 is 15 residues. V trimming: 4 bases; J trimming: 4 bases; junction bases outside the gene matches: 6. Germline lookup yields CDR1 MGHRA and CDR2 YSYEKL. CDR3 amino acids: CASSLGQGDSDTQYF. The CDR3 DNA follows: TGCGCCAGCAGCCTGGGACAGGGTGATTCAGATACGCAGTATTTT.

A remark on this clone: Different DNA sequences within this sample yield the same CDR3. This chain connects TRBV19 to TRBJ1-5; maybe TRBD1 (6 bases). The V and J ends lost 4 bases and 7 bases respectively, with 14 bases between them. Per the germline V gene, CDR1 is LNHDA and CDR2 is SQIVND (reference sequence). This CDR3 contains 14 residues. The chain's CDR3 is CASSTSGGGQPQHF. CDR3 coding DNA: TGTGCCAGTAGTACTTCCGGGGGCGGCCAGCCCCAGCATTTT. Based on the CDR3 plus reference TRBV19 and TRBJ1-5, the full variable domain is DGGITQSPKYLFRKEGQNVTLSCEQNLNHDAMYWYRQDPGQGLRLIYYSQIVNDFQKGDIAEGYSVSREKKESFPLTVTSAQKNPTAFYLCASSTSGGGQPQHFGDGTRLSIL.

The chain employs TRBV30 and TRBJ1-2, with 9 positions matching TRBD1. J lost 8 bases, V lost 0 bases, and 13 bases had no gene match. The germline V gene encodes CDR1 GTSNPN and CDR2 SVGIG (reference sequence). This CDR3 region has 16 residues. CDR3 DNA sequence: TGTGCCTGGAGTGTACGCGGACAGGGGATATTCCGCGGCTACACCTTC. This sequence encodes CAWSVRGQGIFRGYTF.

This sequence joins TRBV7-8 and TRBJ2-2; TRBD1 aligns across 9 bases. Trimming removed 5 bases from V and 6 bases from J; junction bases left unmatched: 10. Per germline, CDR1 SGHVS and CDR2 FQNEAQ. The CDR3 consists of 16 residues. The CDR3 DNA is TGTGCCAGCAGCAAATCGGACAGGGGAGGATCCGGGGAGCTGTTTTTT. This encodes CASSKSDRGGSGELFF.

The chain is built from TRBV2 and TRBJ2-1, with TRBD2 matching 9 bases. Per the germline V gene, CDR1 is SNHLY and CDR2 is FYNNEI. The CDR3 runs to 13 residues. The V gene end was trimmed by 9 bases and the J gene end by 7 bases; junction bases not matched to a gene: 7. Written as DNA, the CDR3 is TGTGCCAGTTTAGCGGGGGCGGAAAATGAGCAGTTCTTC. Amino acid sequence: CASLAGAENEQFF.

The V gene is TRBV18, the J gene TRBJ2-7; D not certain. CDR1 is KGHSH, CDR2 LQKENI, per germline. Between the trimmed V and J ends, which lost 4 bases and 0 bases, there was a span of 7 bases. This CDR3 region has 13 residues. The CDR3 DNA reads as TGTGCCAGCTCACTCGTTAGCTCCTACGAGCAGTACTTC. It encodes CASSLVSSYEQYF.

This rearrangement joins TRBV19 to TRBJ1-1, with TRBD1 matching 10 bases. CDR1 and CDR2 from the germline V gene are LNHDA and SQIVND (reference sequence). The CDR3 consists of 14 residues. V lost 6 bases to trimming and J lost 2 bases; unmatched junction nucleotides: 3. The CDR3 DNA reads TGTGCCAGTAGAGGGACAGGGGACAACACTGAAGCTTTCTTT. It codes for CASRGTGDNTEAFF.

V gene TRBV4-3 combines with J gene TRBJ1-5; tentatively, D is TRBD1 (5 bases). The V end lost 1 base, the J end lost 4 bases, and 11 bases lay between the germline ends. Germline-derived CDR1 and CDR2 are LGHNA and YSLEER. The CDR3 length is 15 residues. The CDR3 region is CASSQGGGVNQPQHF. Written as DNA, the CDR3 is TGCGCCAGCAGCCAAGGGGGCGGGGTAAATCAGCCCCAGCATTTT.

This clone has a single count. This chain joins TRBV5-4 and TRBJ2-3; D may be TRBD2 (7 bases). There are 16 residues in the CDR3. Germline V CDR1 and CDR2: SGHNT, YYREEE (reference sequence). V lost 4 bases to trimming and J lost 6 bases, with 21 bases between them. This chain's CDR3 is CASSTGGGGTGDTQYF. The CDR3 nucleotides are TGTGCCAGCAGCACCGGGGGCGGGGGCACGGGGGATACGCAGTATTTT.